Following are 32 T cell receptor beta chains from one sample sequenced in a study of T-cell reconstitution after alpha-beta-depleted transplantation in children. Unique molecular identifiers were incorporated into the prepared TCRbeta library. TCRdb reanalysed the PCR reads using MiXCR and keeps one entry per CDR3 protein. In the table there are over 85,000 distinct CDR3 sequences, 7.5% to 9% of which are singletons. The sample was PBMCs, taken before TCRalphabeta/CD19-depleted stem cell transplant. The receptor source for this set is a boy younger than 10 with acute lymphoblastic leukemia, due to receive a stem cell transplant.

The CDR3 region is CSANLVGVKLFF. CDR3 DNA sequence: TGCAGTGCTAACCTCGTCGGCGTGAAACTGTTTTTT. This rearrangement joins TRBV20-1 to TRBJ1-4; D gene ambiguous. Germline loops: CDR1 DFQATT, CDR2 SNEGSKA (reference sequence). V was pared by 4 bases and J by 11 bases, with 14 bases between. This CDR3 has 12 residues.

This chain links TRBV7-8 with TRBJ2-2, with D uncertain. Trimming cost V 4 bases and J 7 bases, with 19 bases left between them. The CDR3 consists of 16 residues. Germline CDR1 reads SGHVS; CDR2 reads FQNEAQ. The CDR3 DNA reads TGTGCCAGCAGCTCTGGCCACTCTGCATTCGTCGGGGAGCTGTTTTTT. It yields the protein CASSSGHSAFVGELFF.

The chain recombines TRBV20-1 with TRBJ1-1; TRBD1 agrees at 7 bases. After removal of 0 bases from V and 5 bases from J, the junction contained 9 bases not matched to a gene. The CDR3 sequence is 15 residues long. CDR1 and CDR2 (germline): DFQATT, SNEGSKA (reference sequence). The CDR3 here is CSARDRNRGETEAFF. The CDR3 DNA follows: TGCAGTGCTAGAGATAGGAACAGGGGTGAGACTGAAGCTTTCTTT.

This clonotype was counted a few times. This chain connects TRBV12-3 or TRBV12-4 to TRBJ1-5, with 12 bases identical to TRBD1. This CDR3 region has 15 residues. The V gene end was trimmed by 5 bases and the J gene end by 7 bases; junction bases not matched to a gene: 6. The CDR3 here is CASSPGQGAGQPQHF. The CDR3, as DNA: TGTGCCAGCAGTCCGGGACAGGGGGCTGGACAGCCCCAGCATTTT.

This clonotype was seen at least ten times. The CDR3 region is CASSGTGTAKETQYF. The CDR3 DNA is TGCGCCAGCAGCGGGACCGGGACAGCCAAAGAGACCCAGTACTTC. This chain uses TRBV5-1 with TRBJ2-5; 7 bases align to TRBD1. Germline CDR1 reads SGHRS; CDR2 reads YFSETQ. The CDR3 totals 15 residues. After removal of 4 bases from V and 3 bases from J, the junction contained 9 bases not matched to a gene.

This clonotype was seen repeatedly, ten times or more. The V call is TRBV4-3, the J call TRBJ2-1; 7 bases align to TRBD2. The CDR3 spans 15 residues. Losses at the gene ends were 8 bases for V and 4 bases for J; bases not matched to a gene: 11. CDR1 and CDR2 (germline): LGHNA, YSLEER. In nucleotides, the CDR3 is TGCGCCAGCGGTCCGATCTCGGGGGGTTACAATGAGCAGTTCTTC. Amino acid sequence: CASGPISGGYNEQFF.

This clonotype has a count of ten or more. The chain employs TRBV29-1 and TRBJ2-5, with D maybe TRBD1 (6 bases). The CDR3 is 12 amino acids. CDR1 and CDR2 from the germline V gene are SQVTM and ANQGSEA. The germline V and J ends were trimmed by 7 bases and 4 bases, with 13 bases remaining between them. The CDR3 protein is CSGEGVGETQYF. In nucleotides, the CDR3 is TGCAGCGGCGAGGGGGTGGGAGAGACCCAGTACTTC.

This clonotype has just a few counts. The DNA for the CDR3 is TGTGCCAGCAGCGTATCTAGCGGGAACACCGGGGAGCTGTTTTTT. Amino acids: CASSVSSGNTGELFF. The gene calls are TRBV7-2 and TRBJ2-2; 7 bases are shared with TRBD2. V lost 5 bases and J lost 1; bases outside the gene matches: 4. There are 15 residues in the CDR3. The germline V gene encodes CDR1 SGHTA and CDR2 FQGNSA.

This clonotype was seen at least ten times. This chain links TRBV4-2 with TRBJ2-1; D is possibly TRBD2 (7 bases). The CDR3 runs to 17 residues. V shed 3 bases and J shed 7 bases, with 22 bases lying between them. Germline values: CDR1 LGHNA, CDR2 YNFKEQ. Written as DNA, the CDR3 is TGTGCCAGCAGCCAGGTCCCAGGAGGGGGGGCCGGTAATGAGCAGTTCTTC. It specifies CASSQVPGGGAGNEQFF.

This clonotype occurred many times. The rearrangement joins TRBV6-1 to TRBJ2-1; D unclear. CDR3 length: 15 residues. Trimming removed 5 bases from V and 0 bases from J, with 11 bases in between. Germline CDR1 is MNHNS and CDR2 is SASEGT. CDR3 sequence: CASSMDRISYNEQFF. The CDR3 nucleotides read TGTGCCAGCAGTATGGACCGAATCTCCTACAATGAGCAGTTCTTC.

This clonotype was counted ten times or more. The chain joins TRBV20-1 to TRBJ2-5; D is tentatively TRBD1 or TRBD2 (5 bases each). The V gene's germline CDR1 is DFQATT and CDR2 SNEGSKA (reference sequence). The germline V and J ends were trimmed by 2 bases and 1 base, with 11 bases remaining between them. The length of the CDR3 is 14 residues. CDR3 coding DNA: TGCAGTGCTAGACGAGGGGTGGTCCAAGAGACCCAGTACTTC. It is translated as CSARRGVVQETQYF.

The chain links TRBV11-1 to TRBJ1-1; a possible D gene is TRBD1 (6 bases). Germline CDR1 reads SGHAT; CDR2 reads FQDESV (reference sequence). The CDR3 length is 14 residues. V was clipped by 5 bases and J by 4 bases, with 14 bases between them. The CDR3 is CASSGGQMSTEAFF. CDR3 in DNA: TGTGCCAGCAGCGGAGGACAGATGAGCACTGAAGCTTTCTTT.

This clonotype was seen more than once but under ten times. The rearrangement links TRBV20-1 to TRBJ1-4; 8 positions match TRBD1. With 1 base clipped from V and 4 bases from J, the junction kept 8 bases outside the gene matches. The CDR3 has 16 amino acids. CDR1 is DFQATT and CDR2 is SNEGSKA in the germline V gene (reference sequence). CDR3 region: CSARGSGGGNNEKLFF. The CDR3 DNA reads TGCAGTGCTAGAGGGTCAGGGGGCGGAAATAATGAAAAACTGTTTTTT.

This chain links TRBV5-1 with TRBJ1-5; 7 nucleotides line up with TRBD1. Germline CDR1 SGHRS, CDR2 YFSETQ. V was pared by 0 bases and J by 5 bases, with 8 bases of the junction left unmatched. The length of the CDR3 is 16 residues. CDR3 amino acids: CASSLGQGLKHQPQHF. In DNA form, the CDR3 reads TGCGCCAGCAGCTTGGGACAGGGACTGAAACATCAGCCCCAGCATTTT.

CDR3 in amino acids: CASSLGGPLQETQYF. For the CDR3, the DNA is TGTGCCAGCAGTTTAGGGGGACCTCTACAAGAGACCCAGTACTTC. V is TRBV28 and J is TRBJ2-5, with D perhaps TRBD1 or TRBD2 (5 bases each). The CDR3 spans 15 residues. Between the trimmed V and J ends, which lost 2 bases and 2 bases, there was a span of 12 bases. CDR1 and CDR2 (germline): MDHEN, SYDVKM.

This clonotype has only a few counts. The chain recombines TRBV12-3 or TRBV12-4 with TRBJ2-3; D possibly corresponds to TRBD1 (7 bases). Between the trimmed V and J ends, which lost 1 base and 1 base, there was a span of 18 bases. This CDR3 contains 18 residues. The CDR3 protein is CASSLGTGGGGGTDTQYF. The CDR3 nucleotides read TGTGCCAGCAGTTTAGGCACCGGAGGGGGCGGGGGCACAGATACGCAGTATTTT.

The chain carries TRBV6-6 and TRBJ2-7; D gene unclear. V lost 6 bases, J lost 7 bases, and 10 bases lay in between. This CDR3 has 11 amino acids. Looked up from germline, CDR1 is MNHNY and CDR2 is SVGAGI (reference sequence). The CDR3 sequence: CASSRLEEQYF. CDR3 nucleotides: TGTGCCAGCAGCCGGCTCGAAGAGCAGTACTTC.

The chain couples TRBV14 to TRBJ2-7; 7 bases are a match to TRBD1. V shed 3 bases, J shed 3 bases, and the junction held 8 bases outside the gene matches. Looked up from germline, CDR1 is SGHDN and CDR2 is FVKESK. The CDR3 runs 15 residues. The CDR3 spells CASSHMTGSDYEQYF. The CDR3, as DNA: TGTGCCAGCAGCCACATGACAGGGTCGGACTACGAGCAGTACTTC. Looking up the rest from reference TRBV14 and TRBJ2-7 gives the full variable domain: EAGVTQFPSHSVIEKGQTVTLRCDPISGHDNLYWYRRVMGKEIKFLLHFVKESKQDESGMPNNRFLAERTGGTYSTLKVQPAELEDSGVYFCASSHMTGSDYEQYFGPGTRLTVT.

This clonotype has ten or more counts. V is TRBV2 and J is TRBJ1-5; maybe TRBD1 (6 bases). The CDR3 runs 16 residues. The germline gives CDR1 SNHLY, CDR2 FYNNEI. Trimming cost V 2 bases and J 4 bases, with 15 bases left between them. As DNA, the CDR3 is TGTGCCAGCAGTGAAATCCAAAGGGGGGGTAATCAGCCCCAGCATTTT. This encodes CASSEIQRGGNQPQHF. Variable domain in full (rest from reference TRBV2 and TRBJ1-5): EPEVTQTPSHQVTQMGQEVILRCVPISNHLYFYWYRQILGQKVEFLVSFYNNEISEKSEIFDDQFSVERPDGSNFTLKIRSTKLEDSAMYFCASSEIQRGGNQPQHFGDGTRLSIL.

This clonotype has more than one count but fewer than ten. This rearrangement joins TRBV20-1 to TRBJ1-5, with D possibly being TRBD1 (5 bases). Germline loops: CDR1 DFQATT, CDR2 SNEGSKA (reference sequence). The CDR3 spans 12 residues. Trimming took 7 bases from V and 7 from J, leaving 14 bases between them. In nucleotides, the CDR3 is TGCAGTGTGGGGGGAGCTGGACAGCCCCAGCATTTT. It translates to CSVGGAGQPQHF.

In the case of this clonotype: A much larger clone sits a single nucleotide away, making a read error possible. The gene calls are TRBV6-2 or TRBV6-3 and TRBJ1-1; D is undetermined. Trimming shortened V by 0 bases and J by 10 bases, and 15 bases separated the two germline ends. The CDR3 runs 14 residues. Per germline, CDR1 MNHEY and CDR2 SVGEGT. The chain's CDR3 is CASSYSAAPSGAFF. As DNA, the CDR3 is TGTGCCAGCAGTTACTCGGCTGCCCCCAGCGGAGCTTTCTTT.

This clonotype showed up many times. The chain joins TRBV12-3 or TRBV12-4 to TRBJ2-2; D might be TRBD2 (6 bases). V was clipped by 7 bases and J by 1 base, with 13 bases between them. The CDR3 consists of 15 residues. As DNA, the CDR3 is TGTGCCAGCACGGCCGGGACTCTGAACACCGGGGAGCTGTTTTTT. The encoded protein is CASTAGTLNTGELFF.

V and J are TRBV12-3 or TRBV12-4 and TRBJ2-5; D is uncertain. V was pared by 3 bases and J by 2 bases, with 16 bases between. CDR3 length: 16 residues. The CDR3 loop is CASSFRAEISQETQYF. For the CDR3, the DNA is TGTGCCAGCAGTTTTAGGGCCGAGATCAGTCAAGAGACCCAGTACTTC.

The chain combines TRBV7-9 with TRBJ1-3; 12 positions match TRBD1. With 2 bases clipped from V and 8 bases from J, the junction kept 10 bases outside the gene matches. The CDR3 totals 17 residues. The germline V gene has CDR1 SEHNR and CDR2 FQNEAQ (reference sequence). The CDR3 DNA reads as TGTGCCAGCAGCTTAACCGCCGGGACAGGGGGCCGGGACACCATATATTTT. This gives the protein CASSLTAGTGGRDTIYF.

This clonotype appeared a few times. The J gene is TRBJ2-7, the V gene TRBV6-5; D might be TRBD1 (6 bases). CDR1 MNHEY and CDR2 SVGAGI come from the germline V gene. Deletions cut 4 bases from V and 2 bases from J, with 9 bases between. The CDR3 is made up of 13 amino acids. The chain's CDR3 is CASSSGHPYEQYF. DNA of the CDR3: TGTGCCAGCAGTTCGGGACACCCCTACGAGCAGTACTTC.

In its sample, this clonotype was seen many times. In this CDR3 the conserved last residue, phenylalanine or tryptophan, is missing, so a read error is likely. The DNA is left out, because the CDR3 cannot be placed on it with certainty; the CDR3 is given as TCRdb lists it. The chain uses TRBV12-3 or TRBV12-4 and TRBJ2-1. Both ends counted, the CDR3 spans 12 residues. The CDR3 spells CASSLEAIVMSI.

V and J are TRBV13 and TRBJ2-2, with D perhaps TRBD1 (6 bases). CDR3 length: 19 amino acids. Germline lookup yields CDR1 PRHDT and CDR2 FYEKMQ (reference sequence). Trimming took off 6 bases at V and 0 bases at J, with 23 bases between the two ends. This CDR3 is CASSPRLHRELSNTGELFF. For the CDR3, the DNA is TGTGCCAGCAGTCCTAGGCTTCACAGGGAACTCTCGAACACCGGGGAGCTGTTTTTT.

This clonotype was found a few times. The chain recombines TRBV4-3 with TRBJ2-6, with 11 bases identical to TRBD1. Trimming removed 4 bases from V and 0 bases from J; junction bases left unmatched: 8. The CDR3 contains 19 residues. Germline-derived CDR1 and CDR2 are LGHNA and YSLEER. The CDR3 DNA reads TGCGCCAGCAGCCGGACGCCGGGGACAGGGGGCTCTGGGGCCAACGTCCTGACTTTC. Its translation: CASSRTPGTGGSGANVLTF.

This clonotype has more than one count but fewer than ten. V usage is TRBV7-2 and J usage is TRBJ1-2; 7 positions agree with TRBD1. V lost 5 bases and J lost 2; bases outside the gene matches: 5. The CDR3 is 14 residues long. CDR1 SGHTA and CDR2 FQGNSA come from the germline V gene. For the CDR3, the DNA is TGTGCCAGCAGCGAAAACAGGGGAAACTATGGCTACACCTTC. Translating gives CASSENRGNYGYTF.

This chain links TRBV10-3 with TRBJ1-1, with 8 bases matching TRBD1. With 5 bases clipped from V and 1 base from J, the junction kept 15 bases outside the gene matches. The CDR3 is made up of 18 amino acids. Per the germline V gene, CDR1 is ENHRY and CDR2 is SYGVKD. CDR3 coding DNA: TGTGCCATCAGTCCCACCAGCAGGGGGCTAATCGGGAACACTGAAGCTTTCTTT. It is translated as CAISPTSRGLIGNTEAFF.

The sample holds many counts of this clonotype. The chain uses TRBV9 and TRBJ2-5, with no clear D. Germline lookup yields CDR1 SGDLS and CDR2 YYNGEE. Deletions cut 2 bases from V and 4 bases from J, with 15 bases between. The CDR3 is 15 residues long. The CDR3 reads CASSVGRNTGETQYF. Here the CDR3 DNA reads TGTGCCAGCAGCGTCGGACGTAACACGGGAGAGACCCAGTACTTC.

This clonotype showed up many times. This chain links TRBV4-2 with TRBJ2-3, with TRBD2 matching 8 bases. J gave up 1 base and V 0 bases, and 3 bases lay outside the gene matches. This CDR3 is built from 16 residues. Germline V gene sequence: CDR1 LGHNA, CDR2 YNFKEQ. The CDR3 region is CASSQEFGGGTDTQYF. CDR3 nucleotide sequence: TGTGCCAGCAGCCAAGAATTCGGGGGGGGCACAGATACGCAGTATTTT.